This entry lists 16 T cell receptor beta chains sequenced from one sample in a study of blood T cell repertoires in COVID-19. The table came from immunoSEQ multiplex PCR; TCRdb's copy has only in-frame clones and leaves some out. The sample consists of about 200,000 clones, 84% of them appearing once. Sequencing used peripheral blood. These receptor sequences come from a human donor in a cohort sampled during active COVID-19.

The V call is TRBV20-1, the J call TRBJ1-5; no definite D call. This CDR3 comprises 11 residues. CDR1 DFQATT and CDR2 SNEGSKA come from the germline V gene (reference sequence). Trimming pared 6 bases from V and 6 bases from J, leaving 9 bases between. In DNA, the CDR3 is TGCAGTGCCATGACAACTCAGCCCCAGCATTTT. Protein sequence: CSAMTTQPQHF.

CDR3 bases: TGTGCCAGCAGCTTAGAATTCCGGACAGGGCGTGAAGCTTTCTTT. It specifies CASSLEFRTGREAFF. V and J are TRBV11-1 and TRBJ1-1, with TRBD1 matching 8 bases. V shed 1 base and J 7 bases; nucleotides not matched to a gene: 8. The V gene's germline CDR1 is SGHAT and CDR2 FQDESV (reference sequence). The CDR3 has 15 residues.

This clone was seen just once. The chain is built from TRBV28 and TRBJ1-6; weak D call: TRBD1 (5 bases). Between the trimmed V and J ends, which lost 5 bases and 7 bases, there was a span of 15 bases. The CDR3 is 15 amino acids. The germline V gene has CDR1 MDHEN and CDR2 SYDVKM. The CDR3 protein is CASSPRTPWNSPLHF. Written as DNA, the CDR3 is TGTGCCAGCAGTCCTAGGACACCCTGGAATTCACCCCTCCACTTT.

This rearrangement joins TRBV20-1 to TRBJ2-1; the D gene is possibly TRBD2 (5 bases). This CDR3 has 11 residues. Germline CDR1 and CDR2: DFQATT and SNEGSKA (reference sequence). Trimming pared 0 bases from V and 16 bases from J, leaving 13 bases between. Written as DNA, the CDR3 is TGCAGTGCTAGAGATCTCGGTCTAGCCTTCTTC. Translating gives CSARDLGLAFF.

CDR3 DNA sequence: TGTGCCAGCAGAATGACAGGCAATCAGCCCCAGCATTTT. Protein sequence: CASRMTGNQPQHF. This chain links TRBV6-5 with TRBJ1-5, with D possibly matching TRBD1 (5 bases). In germline, CDR1 is MNHEY, CDR2 SVGAGI. The CDR3 sequence is 13 residues long. Trimming removed 6 bases from V and 2 bases from J, with 8 bases in between.

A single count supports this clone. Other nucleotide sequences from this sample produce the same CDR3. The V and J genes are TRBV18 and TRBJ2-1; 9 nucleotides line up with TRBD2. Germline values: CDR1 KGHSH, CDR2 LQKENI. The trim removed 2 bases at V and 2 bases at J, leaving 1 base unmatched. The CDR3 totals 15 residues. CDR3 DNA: TGTGCCAGCTCACCAGTAGCGGGAGCCTACAATGAGCAGTTCTTC. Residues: CASSPVAGAYNEQFF.

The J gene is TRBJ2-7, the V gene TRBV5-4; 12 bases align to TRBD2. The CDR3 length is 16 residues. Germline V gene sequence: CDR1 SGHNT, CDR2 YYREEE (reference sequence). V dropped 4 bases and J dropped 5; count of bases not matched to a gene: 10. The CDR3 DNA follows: TGTGCCAGCAGCCCCCGACTAGCGGGAGCCGCCAACGAGCAGTACTTC. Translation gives CASSPRLAGAANEQYF. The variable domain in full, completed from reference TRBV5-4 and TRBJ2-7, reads ETGVTQSPTHLIKTRGQQVTLRCSSQSGHNTVSWYQQALGQGPQFIFQYYREEENGRGNFPPRFSGLQFPNYSSELNVNALELDDSALYLCASSPRLAGAANEQYFGPGTRLTVT.

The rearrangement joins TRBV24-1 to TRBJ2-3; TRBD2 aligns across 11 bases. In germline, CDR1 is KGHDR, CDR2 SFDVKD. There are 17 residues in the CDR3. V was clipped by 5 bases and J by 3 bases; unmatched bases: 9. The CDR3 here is CATSVSSGRAGTDTQYF. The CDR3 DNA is TGTGCCACCAGTGTAAGTAGCGGGAGGGCCGGTACAGATACGCAGTATTTT.

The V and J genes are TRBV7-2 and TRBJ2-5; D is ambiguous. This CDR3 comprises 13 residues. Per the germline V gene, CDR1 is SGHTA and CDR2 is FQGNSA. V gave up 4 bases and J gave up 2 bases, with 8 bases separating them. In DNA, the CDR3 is TGTGCCAGCAGCTCCCCTCCTCAAGAGACCCAGTACTTC. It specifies CASSSPPQETQYF.

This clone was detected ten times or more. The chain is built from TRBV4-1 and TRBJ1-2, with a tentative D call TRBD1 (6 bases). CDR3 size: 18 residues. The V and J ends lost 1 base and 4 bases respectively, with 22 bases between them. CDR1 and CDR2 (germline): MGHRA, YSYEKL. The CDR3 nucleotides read TGCGCCAGCAGCCAAGGGGGTTTCAGGGACACCGATCCCTATGGCTACACCTTC. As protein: CASSQGGFRDTDPYGYTF.

The CDR3 sequence: CASAPSGRAGKNIQYF. CDR3 DNA sequence: TGTGCCAGCGCTCCCAGCGGGAGGGCTGGGAAAAACATTCAGTACTTC. The rearrangement joins TRBV19 to TRBJ2-4; TRBD2 matches 10 bases. Losses at the gene ends were 9 bases for V and 4 bases for J; bases not matched to a gene: 12. Germline V gives CDR1 LNHDA, CDR2 SQIVND (reference sequence). The CDR3 extends over 16 amino acids.

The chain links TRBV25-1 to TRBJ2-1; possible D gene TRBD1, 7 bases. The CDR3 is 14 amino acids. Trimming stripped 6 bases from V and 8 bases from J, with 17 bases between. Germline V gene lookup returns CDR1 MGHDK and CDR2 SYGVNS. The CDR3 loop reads CASRRAGGFDEQFF. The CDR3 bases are TGTGCCAGCAGGAGGGCAGGGGGGTTCGATGAGCAGTTCTTC.

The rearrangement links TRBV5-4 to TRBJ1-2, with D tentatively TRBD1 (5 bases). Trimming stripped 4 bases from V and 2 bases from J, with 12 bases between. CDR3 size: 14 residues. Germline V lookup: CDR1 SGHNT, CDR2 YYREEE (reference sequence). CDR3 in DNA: TGTGCCAGCAGCACAAACAGGCGGAACTATGGCTACACCTTC. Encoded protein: CASSTNRRNYGYTF.

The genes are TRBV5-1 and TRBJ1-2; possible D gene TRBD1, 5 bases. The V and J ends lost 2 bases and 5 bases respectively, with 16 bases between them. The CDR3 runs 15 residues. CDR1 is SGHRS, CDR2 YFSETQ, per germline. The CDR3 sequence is CASSLDSPTPYGYTF. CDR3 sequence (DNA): TGCGCCAGCAGCTTAGACAGCCCGACCCCTTATGGCTACACCTTC.

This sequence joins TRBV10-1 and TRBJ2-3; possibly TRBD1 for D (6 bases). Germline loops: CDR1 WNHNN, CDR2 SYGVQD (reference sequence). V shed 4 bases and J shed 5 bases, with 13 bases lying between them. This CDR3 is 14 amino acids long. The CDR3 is CASSVTGLEDTQYF. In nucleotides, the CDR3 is TGCGCCAGCAGTGTAACAGGGTTGGAAGATACGCAGTATTTT.

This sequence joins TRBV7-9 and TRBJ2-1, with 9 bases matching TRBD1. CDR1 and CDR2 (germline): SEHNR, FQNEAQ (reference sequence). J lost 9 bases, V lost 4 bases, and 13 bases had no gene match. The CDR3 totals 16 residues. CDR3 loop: CASSSTFFGQGTEQFF. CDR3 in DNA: TGTGCCAGCAGCTCAACTTTCTTCGGACAGGGGACTGAGCAGTTCTTC.